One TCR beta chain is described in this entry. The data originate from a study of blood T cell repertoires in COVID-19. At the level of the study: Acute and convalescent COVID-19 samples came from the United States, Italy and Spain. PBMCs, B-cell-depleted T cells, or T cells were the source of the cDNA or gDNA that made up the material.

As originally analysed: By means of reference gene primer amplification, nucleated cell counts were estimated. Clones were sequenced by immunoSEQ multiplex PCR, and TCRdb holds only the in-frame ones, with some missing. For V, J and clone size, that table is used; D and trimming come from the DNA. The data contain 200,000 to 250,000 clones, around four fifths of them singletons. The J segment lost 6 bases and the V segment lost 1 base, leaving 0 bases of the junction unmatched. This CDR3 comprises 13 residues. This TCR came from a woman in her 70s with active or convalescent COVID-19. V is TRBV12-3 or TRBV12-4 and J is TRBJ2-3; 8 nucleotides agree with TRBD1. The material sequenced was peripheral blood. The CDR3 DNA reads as TGTGCCAGCAGTTTAGGGACAGGGGATACGCAGTATTTT. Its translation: CASSLGTGDTQYF.